Given below is one TCR beta chain in context. Antigen specificity is unknown. This specimen belongs to a study of PD-1 blockade in classical Hodgkin lymphoma. Findings and caveats of the study: Reports described newly diagnosed patients as having lower baseline TCR diversity than healthy donors. Compared with baseline, CD4+ but not CD8+ TCR diversity had risen significantly by C4D1.

Time point meaning: cycle 4 day 1 (C4D1), after 5 to 7 weeks of nivolumab. All patients experienced relapse after autologous stem cell transplantation, and brentuximab vedotin exposure was variable. Only in-frame clones appear in the TCRdb table, and some are missing; sequencing was by immunoSEQ multiplex PCR. The repertoire consists of 57,000 or so clones, with approximately 90% occurring once and the leading ten covering around 8.1%. From germline, CDR1 is GTSNPN and CDR2 SVGIG (reference sequence). V was pared by 4 bases and J by 2 bases, with 11 bases between. The CDR3 totals 14 residues. The sequencing used peripheral blood mononuclear cells (PBMCs), collected before the fourth cycle of nivolumab. The V gene is TRBV30, the J gene TRBJ2-2, with D unresolved. The TCR comes from a human donor with classical Hodgkin lymphoma. For the CDR3, the DNA is TGTGCCTGGACCGTGGCAGAAAACACCGGGGAGCTGTTTTTT. The encoded protein is CAWTVAENTGELFF.